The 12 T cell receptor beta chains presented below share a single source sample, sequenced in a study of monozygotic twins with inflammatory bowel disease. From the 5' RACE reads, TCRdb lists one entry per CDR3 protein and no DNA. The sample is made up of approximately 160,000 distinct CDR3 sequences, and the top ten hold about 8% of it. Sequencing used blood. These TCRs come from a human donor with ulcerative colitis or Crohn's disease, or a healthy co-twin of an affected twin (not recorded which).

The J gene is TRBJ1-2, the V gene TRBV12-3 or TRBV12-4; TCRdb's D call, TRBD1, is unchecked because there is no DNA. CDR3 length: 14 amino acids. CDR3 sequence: CASKTGGSNYGYTF.

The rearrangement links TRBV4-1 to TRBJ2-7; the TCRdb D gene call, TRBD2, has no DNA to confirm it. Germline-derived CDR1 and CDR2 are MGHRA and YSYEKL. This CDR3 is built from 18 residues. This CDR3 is CASSQDPLRAESSYEQYF.

The CDR3 spells CASSPTGVGANVLTF. This chain links TRBV7-9 with TRBJ2-6; TCRdb picks TRBD1, but there is no DNA to check that call. Germline values: CDR1 SEHNR, CDR2 FQNEAQ (reference sequence). The CDR3 has 15 amino acids.

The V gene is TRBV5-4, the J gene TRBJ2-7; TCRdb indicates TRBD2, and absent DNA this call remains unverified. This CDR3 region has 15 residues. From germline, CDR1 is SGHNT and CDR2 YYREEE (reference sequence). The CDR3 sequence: CASSLARGSSYEQYF.

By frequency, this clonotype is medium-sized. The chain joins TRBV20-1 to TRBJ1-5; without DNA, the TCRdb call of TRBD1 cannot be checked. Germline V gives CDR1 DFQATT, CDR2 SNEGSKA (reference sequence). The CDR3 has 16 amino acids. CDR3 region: CSAVRGAGDSNQPQHF.

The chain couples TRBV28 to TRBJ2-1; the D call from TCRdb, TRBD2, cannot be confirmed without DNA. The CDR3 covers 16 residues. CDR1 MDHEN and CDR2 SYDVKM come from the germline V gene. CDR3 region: CASSALAATSYNEQFF. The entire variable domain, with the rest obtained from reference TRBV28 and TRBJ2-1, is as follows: DVKVTQSSRYLVKRTGEKVFLECVQDMDHENMFWYRQDPGLGLRLIYFSYDVKMKEKGDIPEGYSVSREKKERFSLILESASTNQTSMYLCASSALAATSYNEQFFGPGTRLTVL.

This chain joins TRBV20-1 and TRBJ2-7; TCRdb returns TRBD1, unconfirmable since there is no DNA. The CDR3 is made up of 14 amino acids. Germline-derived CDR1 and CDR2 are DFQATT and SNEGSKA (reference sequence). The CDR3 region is CSARSRDRSYEQYF.

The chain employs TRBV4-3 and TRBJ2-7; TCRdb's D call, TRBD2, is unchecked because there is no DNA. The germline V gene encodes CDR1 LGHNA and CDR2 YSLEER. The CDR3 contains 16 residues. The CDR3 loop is CASSQDGARETYEQYF.

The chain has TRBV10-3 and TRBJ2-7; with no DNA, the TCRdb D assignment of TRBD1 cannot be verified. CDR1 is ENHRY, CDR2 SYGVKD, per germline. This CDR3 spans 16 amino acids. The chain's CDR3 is CAISEPGQGTSYEQYF.

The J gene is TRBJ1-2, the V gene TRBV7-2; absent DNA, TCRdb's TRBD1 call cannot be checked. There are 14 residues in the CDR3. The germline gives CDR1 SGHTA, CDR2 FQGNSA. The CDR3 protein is CASSLGQRIHGYTF.

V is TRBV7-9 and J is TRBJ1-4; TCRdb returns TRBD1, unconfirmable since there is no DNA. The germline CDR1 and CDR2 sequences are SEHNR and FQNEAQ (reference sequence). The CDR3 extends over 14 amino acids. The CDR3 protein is CASSLTGGGEKLFF.

This chain's CDR3 is CASSLDSGGFTDTQYF. The genes are TRBV5-1 and TRBJ2-3; with no DNA, the TCRdb D assignment of TRBD2 cannot be verified. The CDR3 has 16 amino acids. Per germline, CDR1 SGHRS and CDR2 YFSETQ.